This TCR beta chain comes out of a study of human T cells and chemical hapten exposure. General study points: There were significantly more large CDR3 similarity clusters among expanded TCRs than among controls.

This CDR3 spans 13 amino acids. Germline values: CDR1 LNHDA, CDR2 SQIVND (reference sequence). This clonotype has a handful of counts. No antigen is known for it. At one boundary the junction diverges from the germline segment, which might be a read error. Documented time point: patch test 3, about 24 weeks after DPC sensitization. Treatment noted: therapeutic diphenylcyclopropenone sensitization with weekly scalp DPC. Each CDR3 protein gets one entry after TCRdb re-called the RACE reads with MiXCR. The sample holds roughly 89,000 distinct CDR3 sequences, under 13% seen once. The sequence came from a woman aged 30 to 39 with alopecia areata. Some clones in this sample may be carry-over from other donors' samples. The sample was whole blood, taken in connection with sensitization to the hapten diphenylcyclopropenone (DPC). This sequence joins TRBV19 and TRBJ1-1, with D unclear. The CDR3 region has the DNA TGTGCCAGTAGCCCCACATTGAACTCTGAAGCTTTCTTT. Amino acid sequence: CASSPTLNSEAFF.